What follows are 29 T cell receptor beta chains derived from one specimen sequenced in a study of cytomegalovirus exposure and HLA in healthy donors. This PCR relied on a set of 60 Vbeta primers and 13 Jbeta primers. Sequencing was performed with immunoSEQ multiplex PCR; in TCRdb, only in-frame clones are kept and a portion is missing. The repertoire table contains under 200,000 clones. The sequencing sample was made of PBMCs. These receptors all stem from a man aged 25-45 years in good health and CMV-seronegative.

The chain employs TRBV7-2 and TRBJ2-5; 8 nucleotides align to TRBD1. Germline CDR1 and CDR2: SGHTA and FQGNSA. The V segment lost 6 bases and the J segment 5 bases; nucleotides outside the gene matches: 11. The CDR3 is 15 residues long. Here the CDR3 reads CASSQKRTGLETQYF. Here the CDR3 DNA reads TGTGCCAGCAGTCAAAAACGGACAGGGTTGGAGACCCAGTACTTC.

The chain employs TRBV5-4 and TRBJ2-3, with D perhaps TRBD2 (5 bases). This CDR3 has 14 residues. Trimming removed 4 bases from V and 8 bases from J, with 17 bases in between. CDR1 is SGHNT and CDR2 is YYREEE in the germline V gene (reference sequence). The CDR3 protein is CASSPRATTGTQYF. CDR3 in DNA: TGTGCCAGCAGCCCGCGGGCCACCACGGGTACGCAGTATTTT.

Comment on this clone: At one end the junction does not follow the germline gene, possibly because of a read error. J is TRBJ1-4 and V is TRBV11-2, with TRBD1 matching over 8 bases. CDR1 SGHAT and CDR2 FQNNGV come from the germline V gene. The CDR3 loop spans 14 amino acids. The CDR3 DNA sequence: TGTGCCGGCAGCCTCGGACAGGGTGGTGAAAAACTGTTTTTT. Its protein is CAGSLGQGGEKLFF.

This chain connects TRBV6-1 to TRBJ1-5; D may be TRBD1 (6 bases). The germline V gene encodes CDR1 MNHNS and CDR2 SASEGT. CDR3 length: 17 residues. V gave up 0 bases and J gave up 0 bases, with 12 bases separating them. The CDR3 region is CASSEADSRYSNQPQHF. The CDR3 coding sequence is TGTGCCAGCAGTGAAGCGGACAGTCGATATAGCAATCAGCCCCAGCATTTT.

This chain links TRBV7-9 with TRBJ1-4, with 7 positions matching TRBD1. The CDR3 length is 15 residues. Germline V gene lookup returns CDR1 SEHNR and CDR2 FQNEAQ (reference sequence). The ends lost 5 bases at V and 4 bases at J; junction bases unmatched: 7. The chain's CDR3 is CASSIPRDSNEKLFF. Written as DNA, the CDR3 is TGTGCCAGCAGCATCCCCCGGGACAGTAATGAAAAACTGTTTTTT. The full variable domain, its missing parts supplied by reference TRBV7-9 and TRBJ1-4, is DTGVSQNPRHKITKRGQNVTFRCDPISEHNRLYWYRQTLGQGPEFLTYFQNEAQLEKSRLLSDRFSAERPKGSFSTLEIQRTEQGDSAMYLCASSIPRDSNEKLFFGSGTQLSVL.

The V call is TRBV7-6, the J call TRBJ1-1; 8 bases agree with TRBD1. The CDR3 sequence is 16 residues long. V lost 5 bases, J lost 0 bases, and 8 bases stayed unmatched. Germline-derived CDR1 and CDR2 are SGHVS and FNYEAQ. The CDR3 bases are TGTGCCAGCAGCCCAATTGACAGGGGAATGAACACTGAAGCTTTCTTT. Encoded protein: CASSPIDRGMNTEAFF.

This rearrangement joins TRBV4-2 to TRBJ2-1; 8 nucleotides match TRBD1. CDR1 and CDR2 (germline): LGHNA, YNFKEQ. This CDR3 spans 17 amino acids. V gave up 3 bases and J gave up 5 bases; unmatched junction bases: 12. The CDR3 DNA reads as TGTGCCAGCAGCCACTCTATCGACAGGGGTTGGGACAATGAGCAGTTCTTC. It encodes CASSHSIDRGWDNEQFF.

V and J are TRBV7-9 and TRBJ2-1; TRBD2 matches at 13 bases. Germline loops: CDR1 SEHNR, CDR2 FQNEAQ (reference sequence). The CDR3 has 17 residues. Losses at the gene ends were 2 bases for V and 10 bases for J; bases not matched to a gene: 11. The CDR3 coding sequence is TGTGCCAGCAGCTTACCAGCGACTAGCGGGGGGTCGGAGGAGCAGTTCTTC. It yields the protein CASSLPATSGGSEEQFF.

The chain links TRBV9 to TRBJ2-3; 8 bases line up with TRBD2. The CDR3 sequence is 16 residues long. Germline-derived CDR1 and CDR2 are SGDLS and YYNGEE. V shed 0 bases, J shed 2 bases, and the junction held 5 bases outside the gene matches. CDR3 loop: CASSVDPAGATDTQYF. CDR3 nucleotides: TGTGCCAGCAGCGTAGATCCAGCGGGAGCCACAGATACGCAGTATTTT. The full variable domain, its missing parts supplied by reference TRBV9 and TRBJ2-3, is DSGVTQTPKHLITATGQRVTLRCSPRSGDLSVYWYQQSLDQGLQFLIQYYNGEERAKGNILERFSAQQFPDLHSELNLSSLELGDSALYFCASSVDPAGATDTQYFGPGTRLTVL.

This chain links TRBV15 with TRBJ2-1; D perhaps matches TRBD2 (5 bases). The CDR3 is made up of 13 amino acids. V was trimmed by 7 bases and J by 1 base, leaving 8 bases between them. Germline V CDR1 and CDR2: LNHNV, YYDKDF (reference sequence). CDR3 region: CATTRDSYNEQFF. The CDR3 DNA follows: TGTGCCACCACCCGGGATTCCTACAATGAGCAGTTCTTC.

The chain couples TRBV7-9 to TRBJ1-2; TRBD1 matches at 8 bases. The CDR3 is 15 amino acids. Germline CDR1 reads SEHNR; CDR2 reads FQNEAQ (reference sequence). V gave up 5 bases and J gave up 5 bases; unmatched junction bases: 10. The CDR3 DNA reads TGTGCCAGCAGCCCCCCGACAGGGGAGAGGTATGGCTACACCTTC. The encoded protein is CASSPPTGERYGYTF.

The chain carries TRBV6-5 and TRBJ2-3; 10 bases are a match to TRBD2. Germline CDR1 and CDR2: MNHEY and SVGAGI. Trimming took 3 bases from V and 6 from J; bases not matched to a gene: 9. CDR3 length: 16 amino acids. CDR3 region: CASSYSAGGLSDTQYF. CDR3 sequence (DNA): TGTGCCAGCAGTTATTCAGCGGGAGGGCTGTCCGATACGCAGTATTTT.

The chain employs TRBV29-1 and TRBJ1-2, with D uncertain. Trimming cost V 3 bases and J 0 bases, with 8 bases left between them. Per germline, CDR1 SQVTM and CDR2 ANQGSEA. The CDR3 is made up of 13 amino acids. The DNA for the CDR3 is TGCAGCGTTGACGCCGGGGCTAACTATGGCTACACCTTC. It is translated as CSVDAGANYGYTF.

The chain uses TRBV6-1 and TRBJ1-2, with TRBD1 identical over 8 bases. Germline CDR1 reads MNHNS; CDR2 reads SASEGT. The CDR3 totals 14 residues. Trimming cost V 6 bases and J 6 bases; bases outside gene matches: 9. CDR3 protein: CASSDGTGWNGYTF. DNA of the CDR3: TGTGCCAGCAGCGACGGGACAGGCTGGAATGGCTACACCTTC.

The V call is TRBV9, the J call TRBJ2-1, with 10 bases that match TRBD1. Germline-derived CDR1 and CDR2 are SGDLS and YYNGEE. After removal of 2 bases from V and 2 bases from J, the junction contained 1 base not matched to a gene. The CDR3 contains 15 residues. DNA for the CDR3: TGTGCCAGCAGCGTGGGGACAGGGGCCTACAATGAGCAGTTCTTC. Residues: CASSVGTGAYNEQFF.

CDR3 in amino acids: CAISDSYAGNTEAFF. The CDR3 DNA sequence: TGTGCCATCAGTGATAGTTACGCGGGGAACACTGAAGCTTTCTTT. This chain connects TRBV10-3 to TRBJ1-1; D not resolved. V gave up 3 bases and J gave up 1 base, with 12 bases separating them. This CDR3 comprises 15 residues. The germline V gene has CDR1 ENHRY and CDR2 SYGVKD.

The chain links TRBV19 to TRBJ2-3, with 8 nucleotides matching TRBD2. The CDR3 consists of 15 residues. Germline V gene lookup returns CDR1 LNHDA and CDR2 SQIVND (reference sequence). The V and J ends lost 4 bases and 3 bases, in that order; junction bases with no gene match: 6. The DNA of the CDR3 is TGTGCCAGTAGTAGACCAGCGGGAGTGACAGATACGCAGTATTTT. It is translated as CASSRPAGVTDTQYF.

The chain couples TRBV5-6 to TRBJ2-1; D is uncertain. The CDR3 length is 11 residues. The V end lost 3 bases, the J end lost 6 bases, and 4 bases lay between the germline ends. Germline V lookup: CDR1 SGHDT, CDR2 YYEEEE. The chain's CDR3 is CASSWLNEQFF. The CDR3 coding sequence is TGTGCCAGCAGCTGGCTCAATGAGCAGTTCTTC.

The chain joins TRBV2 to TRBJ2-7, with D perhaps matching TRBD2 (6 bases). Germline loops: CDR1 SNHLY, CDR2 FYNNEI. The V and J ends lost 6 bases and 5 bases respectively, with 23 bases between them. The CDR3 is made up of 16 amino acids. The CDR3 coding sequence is TGTGCCAGCAGCGCCTTAGGGGACTCCTTACTCCACGAGCAGTACTTC. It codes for CASSALGDSLLHEQYF.

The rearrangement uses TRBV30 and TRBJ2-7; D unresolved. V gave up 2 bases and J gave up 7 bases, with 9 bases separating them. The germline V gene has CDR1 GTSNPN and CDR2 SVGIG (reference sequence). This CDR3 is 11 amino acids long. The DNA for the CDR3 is TGTGCCTGGAGTTCGCCGCTAGAGCAGTACTTC. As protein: CAWSSPLEQYF.

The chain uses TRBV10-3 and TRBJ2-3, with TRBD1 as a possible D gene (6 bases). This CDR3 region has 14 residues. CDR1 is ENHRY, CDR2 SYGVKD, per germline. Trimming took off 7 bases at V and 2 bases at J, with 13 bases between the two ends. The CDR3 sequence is CAINSQGNTDTQYF. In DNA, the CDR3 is TGTGCCATCAATTCACAGGGTAACACAGATACGCAGTATTTT.

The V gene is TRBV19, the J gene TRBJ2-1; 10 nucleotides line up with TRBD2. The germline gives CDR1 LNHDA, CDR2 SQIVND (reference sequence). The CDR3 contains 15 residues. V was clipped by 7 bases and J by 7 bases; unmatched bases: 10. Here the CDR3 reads CASTLGTSASNEQFF. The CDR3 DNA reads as TGTGCCAGTACCCTCGGGACTAGCGCCAGTAATGAGCAGTTCTTC. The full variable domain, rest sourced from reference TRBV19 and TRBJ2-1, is DGGITQSPKYLFRKEGQNVTLSCEQNLNHDAMYWYRQDPGQGLRLIYYSQIVNDFQKGDIAEGYSVSREKKESFPLTVTSAQKNPTAFYLCASTLGTSASNEQFFGPGTRLTVL.

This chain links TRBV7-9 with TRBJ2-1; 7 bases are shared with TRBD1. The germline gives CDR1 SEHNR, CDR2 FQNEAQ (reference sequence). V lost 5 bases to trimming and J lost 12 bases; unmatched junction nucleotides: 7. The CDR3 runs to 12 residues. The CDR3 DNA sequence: TGTGCCAGCAGCCTCGGGACAGATAGGCAGTTCTTC. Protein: CASSLGTDRQFF.

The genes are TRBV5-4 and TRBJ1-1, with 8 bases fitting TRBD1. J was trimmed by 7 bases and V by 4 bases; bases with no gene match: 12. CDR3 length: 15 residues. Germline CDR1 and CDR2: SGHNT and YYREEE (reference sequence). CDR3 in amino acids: CASSPGMTGENEAFF. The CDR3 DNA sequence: TGTGCCAGCAGCCCTGGGATGACAGGGGAGAATGAAGCTTTCTTT.

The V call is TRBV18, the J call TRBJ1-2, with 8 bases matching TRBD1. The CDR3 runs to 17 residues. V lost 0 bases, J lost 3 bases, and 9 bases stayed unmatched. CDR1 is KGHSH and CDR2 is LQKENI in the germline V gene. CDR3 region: CASSPPVGQGAYYGYTF. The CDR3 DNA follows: TGTGCCAGCTCACCACCAGTCGGGCAGGGGGCGTACTATGGCTACACCTTC.

CDR3 sequence (DNA): TGTGCCAGCAGTCCAGCGGGATGGACTGAAGCTTTCTTT. Amino acids: CASSPAGWTEAFF. The V call is TRBV27, the J call TRBJ1-1; unclear D gene. The CDR3 consists of 13 residues. Trimming left V 5 bases short and J 5 bases short, with 12 bases between. The germline V gene encodes CDR1 MNHEY and CDR2 SMNVEV (reference sequence).

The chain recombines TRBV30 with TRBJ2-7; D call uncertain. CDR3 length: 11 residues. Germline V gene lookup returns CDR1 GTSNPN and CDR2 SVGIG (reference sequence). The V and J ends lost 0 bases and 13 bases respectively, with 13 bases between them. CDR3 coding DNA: TGTGCCTGGAGTGTGACTGACGAGCGATACTTC. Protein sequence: CAWSVTDERYF. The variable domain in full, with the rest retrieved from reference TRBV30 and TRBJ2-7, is SQTIHQWPATLVQPVGSPLSLECTVEGTSNPNLYWYRQAAGRGLQLLFYSVGIGQISSEVPQNLSASRPQDRQFILSSKKLLLSDSGFYLCAWSVTDERYFGPGTRLTVT.

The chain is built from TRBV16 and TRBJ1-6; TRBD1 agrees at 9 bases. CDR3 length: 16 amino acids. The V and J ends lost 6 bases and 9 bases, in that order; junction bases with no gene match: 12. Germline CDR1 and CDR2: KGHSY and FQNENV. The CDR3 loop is CASRETDRGGSSPLHF. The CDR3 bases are TGTGCCAGCAGAGAAACAGACAGGGGGGGGAGTTCACCCCTCCACTTT.

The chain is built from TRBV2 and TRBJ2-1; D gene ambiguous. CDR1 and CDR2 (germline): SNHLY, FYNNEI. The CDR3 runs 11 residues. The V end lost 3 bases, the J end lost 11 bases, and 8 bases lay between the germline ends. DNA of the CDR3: TGTGCCAGCAGTGAGCGAGAGCAGCAGTTCTTC. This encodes CASSEREQQFF.